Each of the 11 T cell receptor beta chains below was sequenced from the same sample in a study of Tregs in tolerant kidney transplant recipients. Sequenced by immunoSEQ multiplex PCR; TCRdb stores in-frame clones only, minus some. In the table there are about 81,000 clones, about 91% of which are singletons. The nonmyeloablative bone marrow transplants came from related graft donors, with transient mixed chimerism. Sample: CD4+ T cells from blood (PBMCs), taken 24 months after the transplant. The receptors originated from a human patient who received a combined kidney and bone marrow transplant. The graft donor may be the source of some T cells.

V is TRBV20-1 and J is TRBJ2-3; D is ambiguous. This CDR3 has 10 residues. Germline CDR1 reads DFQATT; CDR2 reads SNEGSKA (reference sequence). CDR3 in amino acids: CSPLRDTQYF. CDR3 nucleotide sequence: TGCAGCCCTCTTCGAGATACGCAGTATTTT.

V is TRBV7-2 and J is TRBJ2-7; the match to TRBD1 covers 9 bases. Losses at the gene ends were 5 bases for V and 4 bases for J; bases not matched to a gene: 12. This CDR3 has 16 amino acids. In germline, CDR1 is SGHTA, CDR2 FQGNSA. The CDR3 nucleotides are TGTGCCAGCAGCCGAAGCGGGACAGGGATAAAGTACGAGCAGTACTTC. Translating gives CASSRSGTGIKYEQYF.

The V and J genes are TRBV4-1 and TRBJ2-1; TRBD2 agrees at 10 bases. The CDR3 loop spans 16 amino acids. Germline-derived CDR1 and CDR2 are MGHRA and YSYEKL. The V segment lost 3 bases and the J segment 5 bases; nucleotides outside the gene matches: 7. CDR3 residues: CASSHPGLARHNEQFF. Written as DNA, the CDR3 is TGCGCCAGCAGCCATCCGGGACTAGCGAGACACAATGAGCAGTTCTTC.

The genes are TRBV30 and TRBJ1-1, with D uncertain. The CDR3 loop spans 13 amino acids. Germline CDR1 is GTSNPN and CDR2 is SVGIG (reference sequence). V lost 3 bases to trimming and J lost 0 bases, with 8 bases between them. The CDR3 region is CAWRSQMNTEAFF. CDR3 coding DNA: TGTGCCTGGAGAAGTCAGATGAACACTGAAGCTTTCTTT.

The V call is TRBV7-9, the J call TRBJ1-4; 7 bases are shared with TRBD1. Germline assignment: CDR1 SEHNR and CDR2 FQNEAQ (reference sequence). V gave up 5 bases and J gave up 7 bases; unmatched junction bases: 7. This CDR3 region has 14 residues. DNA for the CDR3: TGTGCCAGCAGCGAACAGGGGTTGGGTGAAAAACTGTTTTTT. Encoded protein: CASSEQGLGEKLFF.

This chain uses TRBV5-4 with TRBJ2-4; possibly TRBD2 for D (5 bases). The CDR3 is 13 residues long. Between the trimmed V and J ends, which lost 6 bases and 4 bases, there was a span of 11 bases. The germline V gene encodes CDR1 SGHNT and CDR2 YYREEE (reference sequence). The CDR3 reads CASKFCGKNIQYF. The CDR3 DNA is TGTGCCAGCAAGTTCTGCGGGAAAAACATTCAGTACTTC.

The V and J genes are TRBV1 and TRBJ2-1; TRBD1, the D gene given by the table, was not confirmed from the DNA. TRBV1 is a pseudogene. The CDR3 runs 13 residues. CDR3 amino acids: CTSSHKGPKRQFF. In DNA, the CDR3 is TGCACCAGCAGCCATAAGGGGCCGAAAAGGCAGTTCTTC.

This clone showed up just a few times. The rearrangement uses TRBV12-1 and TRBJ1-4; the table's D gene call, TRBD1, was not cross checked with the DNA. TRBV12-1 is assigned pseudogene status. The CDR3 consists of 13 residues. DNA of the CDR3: TGTGCCAGCAGAAGGACAGGTAATGAAAAACTGTTTTTT. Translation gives CASRRTGNEKLFF.

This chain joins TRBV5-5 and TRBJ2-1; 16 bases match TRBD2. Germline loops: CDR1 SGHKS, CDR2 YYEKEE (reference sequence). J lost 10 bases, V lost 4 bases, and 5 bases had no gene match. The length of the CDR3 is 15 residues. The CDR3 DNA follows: TGTGCCAGCAGCGGAGGGACTAGCGGGGGGGGAGAGCAGTTCTTC. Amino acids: CASSGGTSGGGEQFF.

As DNA, the CDR3 is TGCAGCGCAGCGCCGCTGTTCGGAAACACCATATATTTT. The encoded protein is CSAAPLFGNTIYF. The J gene is TRBJ1-3, the V gene TRBV29-1; D remains ambiguous. Per the germline V gene, CDR1 is SQVTM and CDR2 is ANQGSEA. Trimming cost V 7 bases and J 4 bases, with 14 bases left between them. The CDR3 length is 13 residues.

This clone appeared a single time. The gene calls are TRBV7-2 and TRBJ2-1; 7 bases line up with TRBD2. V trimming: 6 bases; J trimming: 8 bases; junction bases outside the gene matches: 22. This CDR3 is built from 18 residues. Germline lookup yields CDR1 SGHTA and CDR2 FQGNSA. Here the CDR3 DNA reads TGTGCCAGCAGAATTAAGGGGATTGGGCGGGAGAGGTGGGATGAGCAGTTCTTC. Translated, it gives CASRIKGIGRERWDEQFF.